This TCR beta chain was sequenced during a study of shared clonotypes between healthy human individuals (dated by TCRdb to about 2020). For context, the study as a whole: Three men and two women, aged 18 to 49 years, made up the cohort. To estimate repertoire size and how much clonotypes are shared between individuals, the study performed deep sequencing of blood TCR repertoires from about 5 healthy adults. Libraries were prepared and TCR repertoires were sequenced by different laboratories using diverse techniques, in order to increase sequencing depth and limit assay-specific biases. Each donor's leukapheresis produced roughly between roughly 0.85 and 10 billion PBMCs.

Using the deep immunoSEQ assay, TCR CDR3 regions were amplified from genomic DNA by multiplex PCR. Genomic DNA extracted from each cell subset was distributed evenly over all wells of several immunoSEQ 96-well plates, and each plate served as one replicate. Each replicate PCR for unsorted PBMC received 300 to 350 ng genomic DNA, equal to approximately 30,000 T cell genomes. Unsorted PBMC genomic DNA was sequenced across ten immunoSEQ deep assay plates. Purified libraries were measured with a Qubit 3.0 fluorometer, size-checked on a Bioanalyzer 2100, and measured again with the KAPA Library Quantification kit. Every immunoSEQ 96-well plate was sequenced on a separate single-read 150-cycle Illumina NextSeq 550 flow cell. The original pipeline was this. Because only junctional sequences without quality scores were contained in the immunoSEQ output, filtering matching that applied to full-length reads could not be performed. To assign V/J genes and CDR3, sequences were annotated against IMGT germline references using PyIR, a Python wrapper for IgBLAST v1.9. Reads were filtered out if the reads had weak V/J assignments (E-value above 1e-6), no CDR3, stop codons, out-of-frame junctions, or ambiguous translated residues. A V3J clonotype was defined by an identical inferred V gene, J gene, and CDR3 amino acid sequence. The percentage overlap between two repertoires was calculated by dividing the number of shared unique clonotypes by the size of the smaller repertoire. RTK rarefaction, the Chao1 estimator, and Recon v2.1 estimates of unobserved clonotypes were used to assess repertoire richness. What TCRdb holds here is the immuneACCESS table cut down to in-frame rearrangements. Part of the clones is not present; checked against another copy, under half of the missing clones reflect an unresolved V gene, and the others are unexplained. The V and J calls and clone size are taken from that table; D and trimming were inferred from the DNA. The table for this sample lists about half a million clones; more than 65% of them were counted only once. The top ten constitute about 13% of the sample.

Overall study outcomes, separate from this receptor: Sampling was restricted to blood, and TCR repertoires in tissue are likely to differ from TCR repertoires in blood. The small number of donors limited the genetic and exposure-history diversity represented. Pairwise subsampling indicated that sequencing depth was expected to affect the degree of clonotype sharing among donors.

The donors were healthy, HIV-negative adults with no recently reported acute infections or vaccinations. Every donor was a Caucasian adult living in Nashville, Tennessee, USA. For unsorted samples, 100 million or so PBMCs were counted, and genomic DNA was extracted using the QIAamp DNA Blood Mini kit. Blood was collected by leukapheresis, and PBMCs were isolated by Ficoll-Histopaque density gradient centrifugation and then cryopreserved in liquid nitrogen vapor phase. This clone was counted many times. The antigen it recognizes is unknown. Per-base quality was not reported, and no clone a single base away is much larger than it. Clipping removes 4 bases from V and 9 bases from J, with 7 as the unmatched junction base count. Measured from the cysteine to the phenylalanine, the CDR3 is 14 residues long. The read is trimmed to its CDR3 DNA, 42 bases read in frame from base 1. Based on the germline V gene, the CDR1 and CDR2 sequences are SGHTA and FQGNSA.

The chain is assembled from TRBV7-2 and TRBJ2-1; 9 bases in the middle match TRBD2. The TCR originated in a woman in her 40s in good health. Some clones in this sample may be carry-over from other donors' samples. Source material: PBMCs. The sequence in DNA is TGTGCCAGCAGCTATTTGCGGGAGGGCGGTGAGCAGTTCTTC. The encoded protein is CASSYLREGGEQFF.